The 21 T cell receptor beta chains below were found in one sample sequenced in a study of cytomegalovirus exposure and HLA in healthy donors. The PCR ran on 60 Vbeta and 13 Jbeta primers. Profiling relied on immunoSEQ multiplex PCR, and the TCRdb table lists in-frame clones only, not all of them. In the table there are 170,000 or so clones, about four fifths of which are singletons. What was sequenced was PBMCs. The receptors were gathered from a boy aged 2 to 10 in good health and CMV-seronegative.

This chain uses TRBV5-4 with TRBJ1-1; TRBD1 matches at 9 bases. Germline trimming cut 9 bases from V and 4 bases from J; bases unmatched to any gene: 13. Germline CDR1 and CDR2: SGHNT and YYREEE (reference sequence). The CDR3 has 15 residues. This CDR3 is CAIHHRGRLVTEAFF. The DNA of the CDR3 is TGTGCCATCCACCACAGGGGGCGTTTAGTCACTGAAGCTTTCTTT.

The V and J genes are TRBV29-1 and TRBJ2-5, with 9 bases fitting TRBD1. The J call may be mistaken, given a closer DNA end match to TRBJ2-7. Germline values: CDR1 SQVTM, CDR2 ANQGSEA. The CDR3 has 16 residues. CDR3 loop: CSGDLTTGGSTYEQYF. The CDR3 coding sequence is TGCAGCGGGGACCTTACGACAGGGGGGTCAACCTACGAGCAGTACTTC.

The chain carries TRBV6-5 and TRBJ2-7; tentatively, D is TRBD1 (6 bases). The CDR3 totals 12 residues. In germline, CDR1 is MNHEY, CDR2 SVGAGI. The V end lost 6 bases, the J end lost 7 bases, and 13 bases lay between the germline ends. The chain's CDR3 is CASSGQFGEQYF. In nucleotides, the CDR3 is TGTGCCAGCAGCGGACAGTTCGGAGAGCAGTACTTC.

The rearrangement uses TRBV19 and TRBJ1-4, with 8 bases lining up with TRBD1. Trimming cost V 3 bases and J 7 bases; bases outside gene matches: 4. The CDR3 totals 14 residues. CDR1 and CDR2 from the germline V gene are LNHDA and SQIVND (reference sequence). CDR3 sequence: CASSIQGAGEKLFF. The CDR3 DNA reads TGTGCCAGTAGTATCCAGGGGGCGGGTGAAAAACTGTTTTTT.

This chain connects TRBV10-1 to TRBJ2-1, with 12 positions matching TRBD2. CDR1 is WNHNN, CDR2 SYGVQD, per germline (reference sequence). The CDR3 is 16 residues long. V trimming: 3 bases; J trimming: 12 bases; junction bases outside the gene matches: 12. CDR3 loop: CASSDRPSGRGLGQFF. CDR3 DNA sequence: TGCGCCAGCAGTGATCGGCCTAGCGGGAGGGGGCTAGGGCAGTTCTTC.

This clone was recorded only once. The chain combines TRBV15 with TRBJ2-3, with 12 bases that match TRBD2. The CDR3 length is 21 residues. Unmatched junction bases numbered 16, after V lost 3 bases and J lost 0 bases. The germline gives CDR1 LNHNV, CDR2 YYDKDF (reference sequence). CDR3 in amino acids: CATSSLRRASGRESSTDTQYF. The CDR3 DNA follows: TGTGCCACCAGCAGTCTTCGAAGGGCTAGCGGGAGGGAATCTAGCACAGATACGCAGTATTTT.

This chain joins TRBV5-1 and TRBJ1-2; 8 bases match TRBD1. CDR1 and CDR2 (germline): SGHRS, YFSETQ. This CDR3 has 14 amino acids. J lost 4 bases, V lost 4 bases, and 6 bases had no gene match. CDR3 amino acids: CASSTRQGSYGYTF. For the CDR3, the DNA is TGCGCCAGCAGCACCCGACAGGGGAGCTATGGCTACACCTTC.

The CDR3 loop is CASSPGFGTSGSYEQYF. In nucleotides, the CDR3 is TGTGCCAGCAGCCCGGGCTTCGGGACTAGCGGCTCCTACGAGCAGTACTTC. This sequence joins TRBV5-4 and TRBJ2-7, with 11 nucleotides matching TRBD2. The ends lost 4 bases at V and 0 bases at J; junction bases unmatched: 9. Germline assignment: CDR1 SGHNT and CDR2 YYREEE (reference sequence). The CDR3 extends over 17 amino acids.

This chain connects TRBV7-9 to TRBJ2-7; tentative D call: TRBD2 (6 bases). CDR3 size: 16 residues. CDR1 is SEHNR, CDR2 FQNEAQ, per germline (reference sequence). Trimming took off 5 bases at V and 0 bases at J, with 17 bases between the two ends. CDR3 residues: CASSPPGLAASYEQYF. CDR3 DNA sequence: TGTGCCAGCAGCCCCCCGGGGTTAGCGGCCTCCTACGAGCAGTACTTC.

CDR3 nucleotide sequence: TGTGCCAGCAGGGACCTTAGCGGGAGTGGGGTCAATGAGCAGTTCTTC. It is translated as CASRDLSGSGVNEQFF. The chain couples TRBV2 to TRBJ2-1; the match to TRBD2 covers 9 bases. CDR1 is SNHLY, CDR2 FYNNEI, per germline. The CDR3 spans 16 residues. The junction had 12 bases not matched to a gene; V was cut back by 6 bases and J by 6 bases.

J is TRBJ1-5 and V is TRBV5-5, with 9 bases lining up with TRBD1. There are 13 residues in the CDR3. The junction had 5 bases not matched to a gene; V was cut back by 4 bases and J by 9 bases. Germline V gene lookup returns CDR1 SGHKS and CDR2 YYEKEE (reference sequence). The CDR3 nucleotides are TGTGCCAGCAGCGGGACAGGGACTTTGCCCCAGCATTTT. It specifies CASSGTGTLPQHF.

On this clone: At one of its ends the junction is not consistent with the germline gene, which may arise from a read error. This chain links TRBV9 with TRBJ2-3; TRBD2 matches at 11 bases. CDR3 length equals 16 residues. The germline gives CDR1 SGDLS, CDR2 YYNGEE. CDR3: CASSVDTSGSTDTQYF. The CDR3 bases are TGTGCCAGCAGCGTAGACACTAGCGGGAGCACCGATACGCAGTATTTT.

The V and J genes are TRBV30 and TRBJ1-5; D is undetermined. Germline-derived CDR1 and CDR2 are GTSNPN and SVGIG (reference sequence). The CDR3 runs to 13 residues. The V end lost 2 bases, the J end lost 5 bases, and 10 bases lay between the germline ends. CDR3 in amino acids: CAWSINRDQPQHF. CDR3 DNA sequence: TGTGCCTGGAGTATAAACAGAGATCAGCCCCAGCATTTT.

V gene TRBV27 combines with J gene TRBJ2-6; 10 nucleotides line up with TRBD2. The V gene end was trimmed by 2 bases and the J gene end by 0 bases; junction bases not matched to a gene: 7. The germline gives CDR1 MNHEY, CDR2 SMNVEV (reference sequence). This CDR3 has 19 residues. CDR3 loop: CASSLLGTSAFSGANVLTF. The CDR3, as DNA: TGTGCCAGCAGTTTACTAGGGACTAGCGCCTTCTCTGGGGCCAACGTCCTGACTTTC.

The V gene is TRBV27, the J gene TRBJ1-4, with D uncertain. The CDR3 sequence is 14 residues long. V was clipped by 5 bases and J by 7 bases, with 14 bases between them. CDR1 is MNHEY, CDR2 SMNVEV, per germline (reference sequence). CDR3 coding DNA: TGTGCCAGCAGTCCGTTCTCATGGGCTGAAAAACTGTTTTTT. This encodes CASSPFSWAEKLFF.

The rearrangement uses TRBV6-5 and TRBJ1-1; 7 bases match TRBD1. From germline, CDR1 is MNHEY and CDR2 SVGAGI. CDR3 length: 11 residues. J was trimmed by 7 bases and V by 8 bases; bases with no gene match: 4. CDR3 sequence: CASGRQGEAFF. CDR3 in DNA: TGTGCCAGCGGGAGACAGGGTGAAGCTTTCTTT.

This clone occurred a few times. This chain connects TRBV15 to TRBJ2-7, with 8 bases that match TRBD2. This CDR3 comprises 19 residues. J gave up 7 bases and V 0 bases, and 20 bases lay outside the gene matches. CDR1 and CDR2 from the germline V gene are LNHNV and YYDKDF (reference sequence). In nucleotides, the CDR3 is TGTGCCACCAGCAGAGATCTTTCGGTACCGGGACTAGGTGCCGGTGAGCAGTACTTC. Its translation is CATSRDLSVPGLGAGEQYF.

V is TRBV5-6 and J is TRBJ2-1; TRBD1 agrees at 9 bases. Germline V gives CDR1 SGHDT, CDR2 YYEEEE. The CDR3 length is 19 residues. V dropped 4 bases and J dropped 2; count of bases not matched to a gene: 16. Here the CDR3 reads CASSAGRDRAIRPYNEQFF. The CDR3 nucleotides are TGTGCCAGCAGCGCAGGCCGGGACAGGGCCATTCGTCCCTACAATGAGCAGTTCTTC.

The gene calls are TRBV19 and TRBJ1-2; possibly TRBD1 for D (5 bases). This CDR3 has 15 amino acids. Germline V CDR1 and CDR2: LNHDA, SQIVND (reference sequence). V was pared by 8 bases and J by 6 bases, with 22 bases between. CDR3 bases: TGTGCCAGTCGGGCAGCAAACCAGGGTCTTCATGGCTACACCTTC. Its protein is CASRAANQGLHGYTF. The full variable domain, completed using reference TRBV19 and TRBJ1-2, is DGGITQSPKYLFRKEGQNVTLSCEQNLNHDAMYWYRQDPGQGLRLIYYSQIVNDFQKGDIAEGYSVSREKKESFPLTVTSAQKNPTAFYLCASRAANQGLHGYTFGSGTRLTVV.

The V and J genes are TRBV4-1 and TRBJ2-7, with 8 bases matching TRBD2. The V gene's germline CDR1 is MGHRA and CDR2 YSYEKL. The CDR3 length is 15 residues. V lost 1 base, J lost 6 bases, and 8 bases stayed unmatched. The CDR3 DNA reads as TGCGCCAGCAGCCAAGTGGCGGGAGGCCCACTCGAGCAGTACTTC. This translates into CASSQVAGGPLEQYF.

The chain carries TRBV4-1 and TRBJ2-2; TRBD1 matches at 7 bases. The CDR3 contains 16 residues. With V trimmed by 8 bases and J by 5 bases, 14 bases remained unmatched. Germline-derived CDR1 and CDR2 are MGHRA and YSYEKL. The CDR3 reads CASAPPDRVGTGELFF. The CDR3 DNA sequence: TGCGCCAGCGCCCCCCCAGACAGGGTAGGAACCGGGGAGCTGTTTTTT.